Below are 15 T cell receptor beta chains sequenced from a single sample in a study of T cell clones after liver transplantation. Clones were read by immunoSEQ multiplex PCR, and TCRdb kept only the in-frame ones, dropping some. The table has 65,000 to 90,000 clones, roughly nine tenths seen once. This material consisted of CD4+ T cells from blood, taken before liver transplant. These receptors all come from a human donor who received a liver transplant.

The chain joins TRBV19 to TRBJ1-1, with 8 bases fitting TRBD1. V lost 5 bases and J lost 5; bases outside the gene matches: 4. Germline V lookup: CDR1 LNHDA, CDR2 SQIVND (reference sequence). This CDR3 spans 13 amino acids. Written as DNA, the CDR3 is TGTGCCAGTAGTCCCAGGGGGCGGACTGAAGCTTTCTTT. It specifies CASSPRGRTEAFF. Using reference TRBV19 and TRBJ1-1 for the parts outside the CDR3, the full variable domain is DGGITQSPKYLFRKEGQNVTLSCEQNLNHDAMYWYRQDPGQGLRLIYYSQIVNDFQKGDIAEGYSVSREKKESFPLTVTSAQKNPTAFYLCASSPRGRTEAFFGQGTRLTVV.

The chain carries TRBV2 and TRBJ2-1, with D perhaps matching TRBD1 (6 bases). This CDR3 region has 15 residues. V was clipped by 6 bases and J by 1 base, with 13 bases between them. Per germline, CDR1 SNHLY and CDR2 FYNNEI. CDR3 protein: CASRAGTSSYNEQFF. The CDR3 DNA reads TGTGCCAGCAGAGCCGGGACATCTTCCTACAATGAGCAGTTCTTC.

The chain joins TRBV19 to TRBJ1-2; D gene unclear. Per the germline V gene, CDR1 is LNHDA and CDR2 is SQIVND (reference sequence). The V gene lost 9 bases and the J gene lost 4 bases, with 9 bases spanning the gap. This CDR3 spans 11 amino acids. CDR3 residues: CASDGFYGYTF. CDR3 sequence (DNA): TGTGCCAGCGACGGGTTCTATGGCTACACCTTC.

DNA for the CDR3: TGTGCCAGCTGCCCTTTTGGGCCGGGACTACCCGAGCAGTTCTTC. It yields the protein CASCPFGPGLPEQFF. The rearrangement joins TRBV7-8 to TRBJ2-1; 7 bases fit TRBD2. The CDR3 has 15 residues. Germline V gives CDR1 SGHVS, CDR2 FQNEAQ. Trimming removed 8 bases from V and 10 bases from J; junction bases left unmatched: 17.

The chain uses TRBV5-1 and TRBJ2-1; 9 bases match TRBD2. The J segment lost 3 bases and the V segment lost 6 bases, leaving 4 bases of the junction unmatched. There are 14 residues in the CDR3. From germline, CDR1 is SGHRS and CDR2 YFSETQ. The CDR3 sequence: CASTSGTGYNEQFF. The CDR3 coding sequence is TGCGCCAGCACTAGCGGGACCGGCTACAATGAGCAGTTCTTC.

This rearrangement joins TRBV7-9 to TRBJ2-5, with a possible D match to TRBD1 (7 bases). Trimming cost V 5 bases and J 1 base, with 14 bases left between them. Germline V lookup: CDR1 SEHNR, CDR2 FQNEAQ (reference sequence). The CDR3 is made up of 15 amino acids. Written as DNA, the CDR3 is TGTGCCAGCAGCCTCACGCGGGACAGCCAAGAGACCCAGTACTTC. This encodes CASSLTRDSQETQYF.

The gene calls are TRBV19 and TRBJ2-3; a weak D match, TRBD1 (5 bases). With 7 bases removed from V and 1 base from J, the gap between germline ends came to 9 bases. The CDR3 is 13 residues long. CDR1 and CDR2 (germline): LNHDA, SQIVND (reference sequence). In DNA, the CDR3 is TGTGCCAGTATCCCCAGGGGCACAGATACGCAGTATTTT. Protein: CASIPRGTDTQYF.

About this clone itself: At one end, the junction sequence differs from germline, possibly due to a read error. The chain couples TRBV2 to TRBJ1-1, with D perhaps TRBD1 (5 bases). This CDR3 has 13 amino acids. The germline V gene encodes CDR1 SNHLY and CDR2 FYNNEI. CDR3 in DNA: TGTGCCAGCAGAGAAGACAGGAACACTGAAGCTTTCTTT. Translating it yields CASREDRNTEAFF. The variable domain in full, with the rest retrieved from reference TRBV2 and TRBJ1-1, is EPEVTQTPSHQVTQMGQEVILRCVPISNHLYFYWYRQILGQKVEFLVSFYNNEISEKSEIFDDQFSVERPDGSNFTLKIRSTKLEDSAMYFCASREDRNTEAFFGQGTRLTVV.

V and J are TRBV5-6 and TRBJ1-3, with no clear D. V gave up 1 base and J gave up 0 bases, with 8 bases separating them. Germline CDR1 reads SGHDT; CDR2 reads YYEEEE. The CDR3 is 15 residues long. CDR3 loop: CASSLHGGSGNTIYF. The CDR3 DNA sequence: TGTGCCAGCAGCTTGCACGGAGGCTCTGGAAACACCATATATTTT.

The rearrangement links TRBV27 to TRBJ2-7, with TRBD1 matching over 7 bases. V gave up 6 bases and J gave up 2 bases; unmatched junction bases: 16. The CDR3 runs 17 residues. The germline V gene has CDR1 MNHEY and CDR2 SMNVEV (reference sequence). The CDR3 nucleotides are TGTGCCAGCAGCAATATTAGGTCGACAGGGCCCACCTACGAGCAGTACTTC. This translates into CASSNIRSTGPTYEQYF.

CDR3 DNA: TGTGCCAGTATCGATCCGGGACGGAACACTGAAGCTTTCTTT. This gives the protein CASIDPGRNTEAFF. This chain uses TRBV19 with TRBJ1-1, with D possibly matching TRBD1 (5 bases). The CDR3 has 14 residues. Germline CDR1 and CDR2: LNHDA and SQIVND (reference sequence). Trimming left V 7 bases short and J 1 base short, with 13 bases between. The whole variable domain, remainder taken from reference TRBV19 and TRBJ1-1, is DGGITQSPKYLFRKEGQNVTLSCEQNLNHDAMYWYRQDPGQGLRLIYYSQIVNDFQKGDIAEGYSVSREKKESFPLTVTSAQKNPTAFYLCASIDPGRNTEAFFGQGTRLTVV.

The rearrangement uses TRBV25-1 and TRBJ2-5; D is uncertain. Germline V gene lookup returns CDR1 MGHDK and CDR2 SYGVNS. There are 15 residues in the CDR3. Trimming shortened V by 3 bases and J by 4 bases, and 15 bases separated the two germline ends. The CDR3 loop reads CASSDTKPRVETQYF. The CDR3 bases are TGTGCCAGCAGTGACACCAAACCTAGGGTAGAGACCCAGTACTTC.

This CDR3 reads CASSPGNEQFF. The CDR3 nucleotides read TGTGCCAGCTCACCAGGAAATGAGCAGTTCTTC. This chain links TRBV18 with TRBJ2-1; no reliable D call. The germline V gene has CDR1 KGHSH and CDR2 LQKENI. The CDR3 has 11 amino acids. V was clipped by 2 bases and J by 7 bases, with 3 bases between them.

On this clone: One end of the junction fails to match germline, which may point to a read error. CDR3 in DNA: TGTGCCAGCAGTCCTCGAGCGGGAGGACCAGTCTTC. Its translation: CASSPRAGGPVF. This chain connects TRBV27 to TRBJ2-1; 9 positions agree with TRBD2. Germline loops: CDR1 MNHEY, CDR2 SMNVEV (reference sequence). This CDR3 comprises 12 residues.

The rearrangement uses TRBV19 and TRBJ2-2; 13 bases map to TRBD2. The CDR3 is 17 residues long. J lost 3 bases, V lost 6 bases, and 7 bases had no gene match. CDR1 and CDR2 (germline): LNHDA, SQIVND (reference sequence). In DNA form, the CDR3 reads TGTGCCAGTAGCGAAGGGACTAGCGGGATAGACACCGGGGAGCTGTTTTTT. Protein: CASSEGTSGIDTGELFF.